This T cell receptor (beta chain) was recovered during a study of T cell responses to AZD1222 COVID-19 vaccine. Produced via immunoSEQ multiplex PCR; TCRdb's table is partial and in-frame only. Of 45,000 to 60,000 clones in the sample, approximately 86% were seen once. As for this clone: Its target is not known.

Study-wide results and caveats: Just a handful of AZD1222 recipients were seropositive at baseline. Repertoires were sampled only after the peak T cell response.

Sequencing was performed on peripheral blood, taken on day 0 of AZD1222 vaccination. The receptor was derived from an adult in good health.

The CDR3 here is CASVSWGGGTEAFF. The CDR3 region has the DNA TGTGCCAGTGTCTCGTGGGGGGGAGGCACTGAAGCTTTCTTT. V usage is TRBV11-2 and J usage is TRBJ1-1, with D perhaps TRBD1 (5 bases). The CDR3 has 14 amino acids. Deletions cut 9 bases from V and 4 bases from J, with 18 bases between. The germline V gene encodes CDR1 SGHAT and CDR2 FQNNGV. Full variable domain (rest looked up from reference TRBV11-2 and TRBJ1-1): EAGVAQSPRYKIIEKRQSVAFWCNPISGHATLYWYQQILGQGPKLLIQFQNNGVVDDSQLPKDRFSAERLKGVDSTLKIQPAKLEDSAVYLCASVSWGGGTEAFFGQGTRLTVV.